Following are 3 T cell receptor beta chains from one sample sequenced in a study of PD-L1 blockade in urothelial cancer. As to time point: pretreatment peripheral blood. The data were produced by immunoSEQ multiplex PCR, yet TCRdb's version contains in-frame clones alone and is incomplete. Counted here are tens of thousands of clones, approximately 85% occurring once; the ten biggest clones make up approximately 2%. The source was PBMCs, collected around atezolizumab (anti-PD-L1) treatment. These receptors were collected from a man in his fifties with urothelial cancer.

The chain recombines TRBV6-1 with TRBJ1-5; D is perhaps TRBD1 (5 bases). Trimming stripped 8 bases from V and 3 bases from J, with 14 bases between. This CDR3 region has 14 residues. Germline-derived CDR1 and CDR2 are MNHNS and SASEGT. The CDR3 sequence is CASQPTVDNQPQHF. The CDR3 bases are TGTGCCAGCCAACCGACAGTAGACAATCAGCCCCAGCATTTT.

The chain links TRBV29-1 to TRBJ2-3; TRBD1 agrees at 7 bases. The germline V gene encodes CDR1 SQVTM and CDR2 ANQGSEA. The CDR3 covers 11 residues. The V segment lost 7 bases and the J segment 9 bases; nucleotides outside the gene matches: 7. The CDR3 DNA follows: TGCAGCGGCCTACAGGGGAGCACGCAGTATTTT. Protein product: CSGLQGSTQYF.

The chain uses TRBV7-2 and TRBJ2-5; D is perhaps TRBD1 (5 bases). From germline, CDR1 is SGHTA and CDR2 FQGNSA. Between the trimmed V and J ends, which lost 4 bases and 0 bases, there was a span of 12 bases. The CDR3 covers 15 residues. As DNA, the CDR3 is TGTGCCAGCAGCTCCGGTAGGGGCAACCAAGAGACCCAGTACTTC. Amino acids: CASSSGRGNQETQYF. Based on the CDR3 plus reference TRBV7-2 and TRBJ2-5, the full variable domain is GAGVSQSPSNKVTEKGKDVELRCDPISGHTALYWYRQSLGQGLEFLIYFQGNSAPDKSGLPSDRFSAERTGGSVSTLTIQRTQQEDSAVYLCASSSGRGNQETQYFGPGTRLLVL.